The sequence of this TCR beta chain was determined in a study of glioma-infiltrating T cells. The iRepertoire nested amplicon-rescue multiplex PCR amplified TCR alpha and beta CDR3s from RNA. For one-step reverse transcription and amplification, 100-400 ng of tissue mRNA or PBMC total RNA was used. Using its own MiXCR run on the multiplex PCR reads, TCRdb lists one record per CDR3 protein. The data contain about 190,000 distinct CDR3 sequences, around 30% of them singletons. This clonotype was observed a few times. As yet, its antigen is unknown. Findings of the study overall: Tissue-blood divergence was below expectation in non-neoplastic patients, above in gliomas. Very few CDR3 sequences were shared between tissue and blood.

V was clipped by 10 bases and J by 0 bases, with 15 bases between them. CDR3 length: 14 residues. Germline CDR1 is SNHLY and CDR2 is FYNNEI. The source material was glioma tissue, nonneoplastic brain tissue, or PBMCs (not recorded which). The chain combines TRBV2 with TRBJ2-5; D might be TRBD2 (5 bases). This clonotype was obtained from a human donor with low-grade glioma or glioblastoma, undergoing nonglioma brain surgery, or in good health (not recorded which). CDR3 coding DNA: TGTGCCAACAAAATCCCGCGGGACCAAGAGACCCAGTACTTC. Translated, it gives CANKIPRDQETQYF. Using reference TRBV2 and TRBJ2-5 for the parts outside the CDR3, the full variable domain is EPEVTQTPSHQVTQMGQEVILRCVPISNHLYFYWYRQILGQKVEFLVSFYNNEISEKSEIFDDQFSVERPDGSNFTLKIRSTKLEDSAMYFCANKIPRDQETQYFGPGTRLLVL.